Listed here are 10 T cell receptor beta chains from one sample, sequenced in a study of neoadjuvant anti-PD-1 for oral cavity cancer (dated by TCRdb to about 2021). The time point label on this specimen signifies: after neoadjuvant nivolumab, at surgical resection. Library construction relied on the immunoSEQ multiplex PCR assay. TCRdb carries this immuneACCESS record with in-frame sequences only. Its versions omit some clonotypes, under half of them owing to an unresolved V gene in the studies checked, with the rest unexplained. The sample table records some 6,200 clones; 50% to 60% of these occur just once. The ten largest clones capture roughly 7% of the sample. The sample in question was tumor tissue, obtained after nivolumab (anti-PD-1) treatment. These TCRs come from a person aged 35-80 years with oral cavity squamous cell carcinoma.

The chain joins TRBV6-5 to TRBJ2-3, with a weak D call TRBD1 (6 bases). V gave up 4 bases and J gave up 7 bases, with 9 bases separating them. The CDR3 length is 12 residues. From germline, CDR1 is MNHEY and CDR2 SVGAGI. In DNA, the CDR3 is TGTGCCAGCAGTTGGCAGGGGAATACGCAGTATTTT. The encoded protein is CASSWQGNTQYF.

J is TRBJ1-1 and V is TRBV6-1, with D perhaps TRBD1 (5 bases). CDR3 length: 13 amino acids. V gave up 6 bases and J gave up 4 bases, with 12 bases separating them. The germline gives CDR1 MNHNS, CDR2 SASEGT. The CDR3 loop reads CASRGVGITEAFF. The CDR3 coding sequence is TGTGCCAGCAGGGGGGTAGGGATCACTGAAGCTTTCTTT.

This rearrangement joins TRBV5-5 to TRBJ2-1, with unresolved D. Germline loops: CDR1 SGHKS, CDR2 YYEKEE (reference sequence). The CDR3 totals 14 residues. Trimming took 4 bases from V and 2 from J, leaving 10 bases between them. Here the CDR3 reads CASSPVIAYNEQFF. DNA for the CDR3: TGTGCCAGCAGCCCCGTAATCGCCTACAATGAGCAGTTCTTC.

This clone was detected a few times. The V gene is TRBV7-2, the J gene TRBJ2-3; the D gene is possibly TRBD2 (6 bases). Germline CDR1 is SGHTA and CDR2 is FQGNSA. V was clipped by 6 bases and J by 12 bases, with 16 bases between them. The CDR3 is 12 residues long. CDR3: CASRGDSKPQYF. The CDR3 coding sequence is TGTGCCAGCAGAGGGGACTCAAAGCCTCAGTATTTT. The full variable domain, with the rest looked up from reference TRBV7-2 and TRBJ2-3, is GAGVSQSPSNKVTEKGKDVELRCDPISGHTALYWYRQSLGQGLEFLIYFQGNSAPDKSGLPSDRFSAERTGGSVSTLTIQRTQQEDSAVYLCASRGDSKPQYFGPGTRLTVL.

The genes are TRBV5-5 and TRBJ2-5, with TRBD1 matching over 7 bases. The CDR3 totals 15 residues. V trimming: 4 bases; J trimming: 2 bases; junction bases outside the gene matches: 8. Looked up from germline, CDR1 is SGHKS and CDR2 is YYEKEE (reference sequence). Here the CDR3 reads CASSLYRGQQETQYF. The DNA for the CDR3 is TGTGCCAGCAGCCTCTACAGGGGCCAGCAAGAGACCCAGTACTTC.

The chain employs TRBV6-1 and TRBJ2-3; TRBD2 agrees at 8 bases. CDR1 is MNHNS and CDR2 is SASEGT in the germline V gene. The CDR3 loop spans 17 amino acids. J gave up 4 bases and V 1 base, and 10 bases lay outside the gene matches. In DNA, the CDR3 is TGTGCCAGCAGTGAAGAAGGAGCGGGGGCAGATTCAGATACGCAGTATTTT. This translates into CASSEEGAGADSDTQYF.

This clone showed up just a few times. DNA of the CDR3: TGTGCCAGCAGTGAAGGACAACCTGGCGAGCAGTACTTC. It codes for CASSEGQPGEQYF. The chain couples TRBV2 to TRBJ2-7; D remains ambiguous. The length of the CDR3 is 13 residues. Trimming pared 1 base from V and 6 bases from J, leaving 10 bases between. CDR1 and CDR2 (germline): SNHLY, FYNNEI. Filled out from reference TRBV2 and TRBJ2-7, the complete variable domain reads EPEVTQTPSHQVTQMGQEVILRCVPISNHLYFYWYRQILGQKVEFLVSFYNNEISEKSEIFDDQFSVERPDGSNFTLKIRSTKLEDSAMYFCASSEGQPGEQYFGPGTRLTVT.

V is TRBV5-1 and J is TRBJ2-5; TRBD2 is a possible D gene (5 bases). There are 14 residues in the CDR3. V was clipped by 6 bases and J by 7 bases, with 19 bases between them. Germline CDR1 SGHRS, CDR2 YFSETQ. The CDR3 loop reads CASKQTTSEGTQYF. The CDR3 nucleotides are TGCGCCAGCAAACAAACCACCTCAGAGGGGACCCAGTACTTC.

The CDR3, as DNA: TGTGCCAGCAGGGCTCTACGGGGGGCGCTCACCGGGGAGCTGTTTTTT. This sequence encodes CASRALRGALTGELFF. The V call is TRBV13, the J call TRBJ2-2, with D perhaps TRBD2 (7 bases). Per the germline V gene, CDR1 is PRHDT and CDR2 is FYEKMQ (reference sequence). The V end was cut by 6 bases, the J end by 4 bases, with 18 bases between. The CDR3 covers 16 residues.

This chain links TRBV6-6 with TRBJ2-5, with D possibly matching TRBD2 (5 bases). Trimming pared 6 bases from V and 5 bases from J, leaving 16 bases between. The CDR3 is 14 residues long. Germline CDR1 is MNHNY and CDR2 is SVGAGI (reference sequence). The DNA of the CDR3 is TGTGCCAGCAGCCCGCCGGGGAGCGCTGAGACCCAGTACTTC. Translated: CASSPPGSAETQYF.